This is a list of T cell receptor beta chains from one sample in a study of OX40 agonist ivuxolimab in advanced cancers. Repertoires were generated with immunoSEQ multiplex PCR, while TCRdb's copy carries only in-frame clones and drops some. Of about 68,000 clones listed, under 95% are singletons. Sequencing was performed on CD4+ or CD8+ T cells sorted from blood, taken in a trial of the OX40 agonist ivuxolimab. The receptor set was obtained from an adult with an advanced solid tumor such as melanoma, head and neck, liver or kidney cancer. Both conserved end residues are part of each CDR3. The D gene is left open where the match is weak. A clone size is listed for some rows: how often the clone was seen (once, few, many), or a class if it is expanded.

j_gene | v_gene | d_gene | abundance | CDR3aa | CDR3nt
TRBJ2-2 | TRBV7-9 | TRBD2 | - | CASSFPGLAPLAGELFF | TGTGCCAGCAGCTTCCCAGGACTAGCGCCCCTGGCCGGGGAGCTGTTTTTT
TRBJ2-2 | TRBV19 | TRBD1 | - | CASSPGTGGPSGELFF | TGTGCCAGTAGTCCGGGGACAGGGGGTCCGTCCGGGGAGCTGTTTTTT
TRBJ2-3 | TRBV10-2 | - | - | CASSDWGAPSTDTQYF | TGCGCCAGCAGTGACTGGGGGGCGCCTAGCACAGATACGCAGTATTTT
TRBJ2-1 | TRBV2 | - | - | CASRRQGGVDEQFF | TGTGCCAGCAGGCGACAGGGAGGGGTCGATGAGCAGTTCTTC
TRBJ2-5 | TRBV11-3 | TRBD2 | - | CASSLVAGGGQETQYF | TGTGCCAGCAGCTTAGTGGCGGGAGGGGGCCAAGAGACCCAGTACTTC
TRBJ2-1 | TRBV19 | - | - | CASSRTASYNEQFF | TGTGCCAGTAGCCGGACAGCCTCCTACAATGAGCAGTTCTTC
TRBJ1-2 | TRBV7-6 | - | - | CASSSGQLYGYTF | TGTGCCAGCAGCTCCGGACAGCTCTATGGCTACACCTTC
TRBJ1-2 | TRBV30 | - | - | CAWSDRAGYGYTF | TGTGCCTGGAGCGATCGAGCGGGCTATGGCTACACCTTC
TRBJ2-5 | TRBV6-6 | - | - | CASSYRGFAETQYF | TGTGCCAGCAGTTACAGAGGGTTCGCAGAGACCCAGTACTTC
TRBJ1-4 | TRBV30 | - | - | CAWSKGGSNEKLFF | TGTGCCTGGAGTAAGGGGGGGTCTAATGAAAAACTGTTTTTT
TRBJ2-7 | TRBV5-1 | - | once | CASSLGGQLNYEQYF | TGCGCCAGCAGCTTGGGTGGACAGCTTAATTACGAGCAGTACTTC
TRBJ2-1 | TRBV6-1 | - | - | CASRSRGISYNEQFF | TGTGCCAGCAGGTCGAGGGGGATCTCCTACAATGAGCAGTTCTTC
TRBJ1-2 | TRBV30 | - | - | CAWSDRGQLYGYTF | TGTGCCTGGAGTGACCGGGGACAATTATATGGCTACACCTTC
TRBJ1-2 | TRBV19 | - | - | CASTGLNYGYTF | TGTGCCAGTACCGGACTAAACTATGGCTACACCTTC
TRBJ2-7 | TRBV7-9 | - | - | CASSLGEGANEQYF | TGTGCCAGCAGCTTAGGGGAGGGGGCCAACGAGCAGTACTTC
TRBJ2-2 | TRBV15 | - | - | CATSRDRTIGELFF | TGTGCCACCAGCAGAGATCGGACAATCGGGGAGCTGTTTTTT
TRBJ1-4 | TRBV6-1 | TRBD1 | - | CASSEQGATNEKLFF | TGTGCCAGCAGTGAACAGGGGGCAACTAATGAAAAACTGTTTTTT
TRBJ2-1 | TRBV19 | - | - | CASSILYEQFF | TGTGCCAGTAGTATTCTGTATGAGCAGTTCTTC
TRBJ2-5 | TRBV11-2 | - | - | CASSSGAEETQYF | TGTGCCAGCAGCTCAGGGGCCGAAGAGACCCAGTACTTC
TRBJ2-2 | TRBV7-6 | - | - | CASSPDSGELFF | TGTGCCAGCAGCCCAGACAGCGGGGAGCTGTTTTTT
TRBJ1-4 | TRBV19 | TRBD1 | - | CASSMTGPTTNEKLFF | TGTGCCAGTAGTATGACAGGGCCTACAACTAATGAAAAACTGTTTTTT
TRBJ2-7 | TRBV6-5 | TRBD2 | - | CASRLGLAGVYEQYF | TGTGCCAGCAGACTAGGACTAGCGGGAGTGTACGAGCAGTACTTC
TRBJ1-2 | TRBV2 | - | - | CASSSQGPYGYTF | TGTGCCAGCAGTTCTCAGGGGCCCTATGGCTACACCTTC